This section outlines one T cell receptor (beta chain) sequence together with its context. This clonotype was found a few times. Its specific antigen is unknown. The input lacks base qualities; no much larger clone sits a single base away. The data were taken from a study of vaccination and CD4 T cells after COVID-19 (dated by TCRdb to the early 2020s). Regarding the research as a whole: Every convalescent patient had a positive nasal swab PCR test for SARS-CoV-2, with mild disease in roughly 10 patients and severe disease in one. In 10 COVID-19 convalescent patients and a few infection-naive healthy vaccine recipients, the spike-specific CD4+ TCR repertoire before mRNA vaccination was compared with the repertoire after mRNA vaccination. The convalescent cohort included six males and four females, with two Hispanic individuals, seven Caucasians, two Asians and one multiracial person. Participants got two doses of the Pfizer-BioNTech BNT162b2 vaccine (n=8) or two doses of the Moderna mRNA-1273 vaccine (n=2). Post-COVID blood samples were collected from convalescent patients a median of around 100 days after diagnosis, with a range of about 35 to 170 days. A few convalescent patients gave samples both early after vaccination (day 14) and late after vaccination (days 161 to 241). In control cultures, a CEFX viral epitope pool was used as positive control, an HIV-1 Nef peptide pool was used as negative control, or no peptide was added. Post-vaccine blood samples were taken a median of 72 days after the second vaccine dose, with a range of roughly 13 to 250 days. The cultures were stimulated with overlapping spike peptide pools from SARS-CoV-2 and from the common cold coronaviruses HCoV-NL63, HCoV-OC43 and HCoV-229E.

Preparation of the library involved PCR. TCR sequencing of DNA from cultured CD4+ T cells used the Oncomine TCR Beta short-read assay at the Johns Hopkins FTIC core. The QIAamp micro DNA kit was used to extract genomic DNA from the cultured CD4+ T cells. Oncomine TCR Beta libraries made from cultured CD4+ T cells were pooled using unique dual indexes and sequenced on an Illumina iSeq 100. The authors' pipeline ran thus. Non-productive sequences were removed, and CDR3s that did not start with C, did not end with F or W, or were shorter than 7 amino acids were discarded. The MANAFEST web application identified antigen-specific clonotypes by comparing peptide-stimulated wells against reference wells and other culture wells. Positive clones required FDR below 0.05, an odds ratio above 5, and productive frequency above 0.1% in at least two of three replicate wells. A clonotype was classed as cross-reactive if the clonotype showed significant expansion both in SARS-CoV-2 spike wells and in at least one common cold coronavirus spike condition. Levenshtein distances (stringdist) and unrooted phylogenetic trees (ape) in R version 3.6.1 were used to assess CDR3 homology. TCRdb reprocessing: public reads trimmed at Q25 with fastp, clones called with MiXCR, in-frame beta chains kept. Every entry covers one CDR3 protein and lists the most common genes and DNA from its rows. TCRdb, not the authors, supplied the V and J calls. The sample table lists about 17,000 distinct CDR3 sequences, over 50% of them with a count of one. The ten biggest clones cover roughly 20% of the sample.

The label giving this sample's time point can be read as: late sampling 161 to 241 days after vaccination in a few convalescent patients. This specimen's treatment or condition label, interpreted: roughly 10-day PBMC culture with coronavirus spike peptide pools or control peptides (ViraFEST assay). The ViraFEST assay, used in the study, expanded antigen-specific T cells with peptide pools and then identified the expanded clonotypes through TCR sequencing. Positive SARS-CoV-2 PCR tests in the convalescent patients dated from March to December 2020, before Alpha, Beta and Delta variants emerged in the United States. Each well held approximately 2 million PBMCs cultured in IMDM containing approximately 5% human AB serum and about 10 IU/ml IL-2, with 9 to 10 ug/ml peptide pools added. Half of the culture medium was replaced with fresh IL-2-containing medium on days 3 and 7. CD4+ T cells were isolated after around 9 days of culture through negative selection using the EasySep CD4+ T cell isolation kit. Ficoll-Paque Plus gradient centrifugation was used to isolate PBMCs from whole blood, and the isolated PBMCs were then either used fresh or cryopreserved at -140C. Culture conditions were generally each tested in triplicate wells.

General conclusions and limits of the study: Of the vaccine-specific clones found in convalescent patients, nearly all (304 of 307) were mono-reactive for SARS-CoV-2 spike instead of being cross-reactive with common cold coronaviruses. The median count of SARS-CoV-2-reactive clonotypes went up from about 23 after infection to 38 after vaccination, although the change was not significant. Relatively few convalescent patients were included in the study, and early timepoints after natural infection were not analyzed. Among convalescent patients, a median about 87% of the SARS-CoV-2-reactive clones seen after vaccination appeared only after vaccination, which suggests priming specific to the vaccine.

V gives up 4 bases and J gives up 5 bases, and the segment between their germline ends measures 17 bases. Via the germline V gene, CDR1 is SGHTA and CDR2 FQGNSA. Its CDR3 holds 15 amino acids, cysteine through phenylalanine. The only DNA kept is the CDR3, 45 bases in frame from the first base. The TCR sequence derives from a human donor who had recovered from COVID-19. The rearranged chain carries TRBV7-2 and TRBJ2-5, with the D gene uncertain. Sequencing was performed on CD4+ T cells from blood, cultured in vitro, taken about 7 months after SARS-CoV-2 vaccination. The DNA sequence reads TGTGCCAGCAGCTCAGCGCTAGGACCGGTGGAGACCCAGTACTTC. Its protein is CASSSALGPVETQYF.